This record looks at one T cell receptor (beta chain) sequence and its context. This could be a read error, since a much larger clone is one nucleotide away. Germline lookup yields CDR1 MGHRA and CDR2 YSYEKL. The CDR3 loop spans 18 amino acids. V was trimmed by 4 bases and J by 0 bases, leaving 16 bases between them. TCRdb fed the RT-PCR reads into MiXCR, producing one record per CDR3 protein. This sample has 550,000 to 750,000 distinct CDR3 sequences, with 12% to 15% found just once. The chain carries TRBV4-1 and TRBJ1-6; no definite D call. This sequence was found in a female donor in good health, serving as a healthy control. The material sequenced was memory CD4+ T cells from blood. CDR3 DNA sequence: TGCGCCAGCAGCCTTTTCTACGTGTCGGACTCCTATAATTCACCCCTCCACTTT. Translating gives CASSLFYVSDSYNSPLHF.